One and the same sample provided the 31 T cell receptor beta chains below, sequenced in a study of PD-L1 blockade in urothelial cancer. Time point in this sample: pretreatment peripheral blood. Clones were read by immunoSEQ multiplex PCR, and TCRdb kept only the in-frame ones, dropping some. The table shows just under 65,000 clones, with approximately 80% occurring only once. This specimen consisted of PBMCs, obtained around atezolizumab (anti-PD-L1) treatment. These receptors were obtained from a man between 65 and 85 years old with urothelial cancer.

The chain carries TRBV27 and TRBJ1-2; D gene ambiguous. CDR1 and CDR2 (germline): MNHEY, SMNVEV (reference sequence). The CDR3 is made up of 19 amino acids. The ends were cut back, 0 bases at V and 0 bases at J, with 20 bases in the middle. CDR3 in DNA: TGTGCCAGCAGTTTATCGAGGGCAACAAGGAACCGGGCTAACTATGGCTACACCTTC. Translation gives CASSLSRATRNRANYGYTF.

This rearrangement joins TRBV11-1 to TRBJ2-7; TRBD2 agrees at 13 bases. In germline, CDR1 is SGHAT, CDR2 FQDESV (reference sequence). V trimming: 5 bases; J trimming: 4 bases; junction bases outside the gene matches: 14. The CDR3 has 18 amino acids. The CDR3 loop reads CASSLSIGLAGAGYEQYF. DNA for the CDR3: TGTGCCAGCAGCCTCTCAATAGGACTAGCGGGAGCTGGGTACGAGCAGTACTTC. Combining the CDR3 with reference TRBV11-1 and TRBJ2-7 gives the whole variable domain EAEVAQSPRYKITEKSQAVAFWCDPISGHATLYWYRQILGQGPELLVQFQDESVVDDSQLPKDRFSAERLKGVDSTLKIQPAELGDSAMYLCASSLSIGLAGAGYEQYFGPGTRLTVT.

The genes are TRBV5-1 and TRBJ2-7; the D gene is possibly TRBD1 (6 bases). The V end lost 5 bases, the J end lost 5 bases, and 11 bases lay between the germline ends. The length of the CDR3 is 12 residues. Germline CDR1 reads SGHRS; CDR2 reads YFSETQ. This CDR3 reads CASRRDNDEQYF. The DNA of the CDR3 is TGCGCCAGCAGACGGGACAACGACGAGCAGTACTTC.

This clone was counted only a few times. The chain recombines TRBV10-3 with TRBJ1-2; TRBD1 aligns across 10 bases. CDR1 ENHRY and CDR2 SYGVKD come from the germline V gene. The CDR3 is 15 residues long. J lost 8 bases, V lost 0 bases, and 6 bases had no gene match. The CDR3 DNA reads TGTGCCATCAGTGAGTCGGGACAGGGGATGGAAGGCTACACCTTC. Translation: CAISESGQGMEGYTF.

The CDR3 sequence: CASSPGQGAWPQHF. CDR3 nucleotide sequence: TGCGCCAGCAGCCCCGGACAGGGGGCATGGCCCCAGCATTTT. This chain joins TRBV4-1 and TRBJ1-5; TRBD1 aligns across 11 bases. The CDR3 extends over 14 amino acids. With 4 bases clipped from V and 9 bases from J, the junction kept 5 bases outside the gene matches. Germline values: CDR1 MGHRA, CDR2 YSYEKL.

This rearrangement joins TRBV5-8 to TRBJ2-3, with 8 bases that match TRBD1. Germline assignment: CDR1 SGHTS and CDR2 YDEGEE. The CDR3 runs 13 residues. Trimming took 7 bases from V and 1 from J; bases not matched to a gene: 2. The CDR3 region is CASGTGRTDTQYF. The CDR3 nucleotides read TGTGCCAGCGGGACAGGCCGCACAGATACGCAGTATTTT.

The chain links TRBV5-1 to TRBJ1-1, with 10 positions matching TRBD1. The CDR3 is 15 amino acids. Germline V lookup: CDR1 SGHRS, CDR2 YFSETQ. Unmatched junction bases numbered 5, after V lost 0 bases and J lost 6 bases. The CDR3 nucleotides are TGCGCCAGCAGCTTGGGGGACAGGGGAGGATCTGAAGCTTTCTTT. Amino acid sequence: CASSLGDRGGSEAFF.

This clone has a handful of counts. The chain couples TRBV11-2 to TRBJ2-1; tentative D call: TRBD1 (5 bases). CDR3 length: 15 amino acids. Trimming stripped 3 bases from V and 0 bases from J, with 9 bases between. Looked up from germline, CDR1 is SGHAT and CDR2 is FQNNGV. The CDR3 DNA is TGTGCCAGCAGCTTGGGGCATAGCTCCTACAATGAGCAGTTCTTC. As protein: CASSLGHSSYNEQFF.

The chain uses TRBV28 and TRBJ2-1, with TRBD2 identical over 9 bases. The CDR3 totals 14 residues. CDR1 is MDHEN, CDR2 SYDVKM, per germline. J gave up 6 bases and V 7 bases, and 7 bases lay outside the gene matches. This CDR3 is CASTRVAGVNEQFF. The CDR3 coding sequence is TGTGCCAGCACGAGGGTAGCGGGAGTCAATGAGCAGTTCTTC.

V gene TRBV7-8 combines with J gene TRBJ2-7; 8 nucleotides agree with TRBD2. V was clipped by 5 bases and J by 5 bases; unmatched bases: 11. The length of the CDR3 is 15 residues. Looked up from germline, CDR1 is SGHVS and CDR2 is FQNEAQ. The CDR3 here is CASSPPGLAGNEQYF. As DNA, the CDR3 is TGTGCCAGCAGCCCCCCGGGCCTAGCGGGCAACGAGCAGTACTTC.

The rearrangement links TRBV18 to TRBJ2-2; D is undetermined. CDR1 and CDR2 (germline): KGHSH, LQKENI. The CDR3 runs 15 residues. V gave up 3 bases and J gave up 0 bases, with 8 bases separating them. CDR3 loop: CASSPDITNTGELFF. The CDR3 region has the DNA TGTGCCAGCTCACCTGACATAACGAACACCGGGGAGCTGTTTTTT.

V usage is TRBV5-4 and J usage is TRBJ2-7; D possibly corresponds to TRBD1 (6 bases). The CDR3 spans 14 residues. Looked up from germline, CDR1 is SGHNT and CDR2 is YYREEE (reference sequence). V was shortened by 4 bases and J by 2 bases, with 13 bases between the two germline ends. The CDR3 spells CASSKEQGTYEQYF. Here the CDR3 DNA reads TGTGCCAGCAGCAAGGAACAGGGTACCTACGAGCAGTACTTC. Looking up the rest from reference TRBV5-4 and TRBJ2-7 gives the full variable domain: ETGVTQSPTHLIKTRGQQVTLRCSSQSGHNTVSWYQQALGQGPQFIFQYYREEENGRGNFPPRFSGLQFPNYSSELNVNALELDDSALYLCASSKEQGTYEQYFGPGTRLTVT.

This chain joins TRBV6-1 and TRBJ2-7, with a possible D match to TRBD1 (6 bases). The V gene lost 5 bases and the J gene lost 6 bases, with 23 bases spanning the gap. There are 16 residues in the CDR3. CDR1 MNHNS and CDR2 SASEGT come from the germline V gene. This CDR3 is CASSQGTGTFSSEQYF. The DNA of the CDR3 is TGTGCCAGCAGTCAAGGAACAGGGACGTTTTCGAGCGAGCAGTACTTC.

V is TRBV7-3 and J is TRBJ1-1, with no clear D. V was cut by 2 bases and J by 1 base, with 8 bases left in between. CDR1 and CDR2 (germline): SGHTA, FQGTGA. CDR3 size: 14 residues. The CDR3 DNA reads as TGTGCCAGCAGCTTATATCCACAGAACACTGAAGCTTTCTTT. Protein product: CASSLYPQNTEAFF.

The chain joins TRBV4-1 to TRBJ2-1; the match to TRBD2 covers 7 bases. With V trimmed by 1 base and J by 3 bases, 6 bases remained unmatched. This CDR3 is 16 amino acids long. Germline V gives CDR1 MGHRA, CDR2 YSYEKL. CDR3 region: CASSQAASGFYNEQFF. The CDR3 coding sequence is TGCGCCAGCAGCCAAGCAGCTAGCGGTTTCTACAATGAGCAGTTCTTC.

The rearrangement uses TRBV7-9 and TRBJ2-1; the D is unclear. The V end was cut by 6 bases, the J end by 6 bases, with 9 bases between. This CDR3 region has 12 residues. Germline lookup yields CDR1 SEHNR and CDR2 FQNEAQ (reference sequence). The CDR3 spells CASSPTRNEQFF. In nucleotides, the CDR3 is TGTGCCAGCAGTCCCACTCGCAATGAGCAGTTCTTC.

This CDR3 reads CASSPYWDRGPSTYEQYF. CDR3 in DNA: TGTGCCAGCTCACCATACTGGGACAGGGGGCCCTCAACCTACGAGCAGTACTTC. The chain uses TRBV18 and TRBJ2-7; TRBD1 matches at 12 bases. Germline values: CDR1 KGHSH, CDR2 LQKENI. Trimming removed 2 bases from V and 2 bases from J; junction bases left unmatched: 10. This CDR3 spans 18 amino acids.

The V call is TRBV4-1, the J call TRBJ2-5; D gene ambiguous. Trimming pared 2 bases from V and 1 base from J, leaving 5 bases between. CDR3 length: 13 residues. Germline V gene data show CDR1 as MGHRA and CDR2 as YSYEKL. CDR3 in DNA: TGCGCCAGCAGCCAATGGCTCCAAGAGACCCAGTACTTC. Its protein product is CASSQWLQETQYF.

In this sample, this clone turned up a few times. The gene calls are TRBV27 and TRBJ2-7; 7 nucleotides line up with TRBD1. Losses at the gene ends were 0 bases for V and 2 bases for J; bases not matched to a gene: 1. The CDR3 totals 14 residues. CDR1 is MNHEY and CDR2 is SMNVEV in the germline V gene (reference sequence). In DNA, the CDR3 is TGTGCCAGCAGTTTATCCGGACAGGCCTACGAGCAGTACTTC. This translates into CASSLSGQAYEQYF.

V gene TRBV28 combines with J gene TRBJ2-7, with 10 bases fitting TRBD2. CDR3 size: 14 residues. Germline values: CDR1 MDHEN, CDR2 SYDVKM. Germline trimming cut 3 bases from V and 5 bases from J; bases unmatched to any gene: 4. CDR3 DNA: TGTGCCAGCAGTTTGGTAGCGGGAGGCGACGAGCAGTACTTC. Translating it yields CASSLVAGGDEQYF.

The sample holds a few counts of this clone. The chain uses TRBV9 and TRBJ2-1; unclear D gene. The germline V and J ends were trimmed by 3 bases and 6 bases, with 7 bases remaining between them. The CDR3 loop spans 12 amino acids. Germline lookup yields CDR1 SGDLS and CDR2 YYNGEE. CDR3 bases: TGTGCCAGCAGCGCGGTCCTCAATGAGCAGTTCTTC. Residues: CASSAVLNEQFF. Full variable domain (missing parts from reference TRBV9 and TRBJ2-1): DSGVTQTPKHLITATGQRVTLRCSPRSGDLSVYWYQQSLDQGLQFLIQYYNGEERAKGNILERFSAQQFPDLHSELNLSSLELGDSALYFCASSAVLNEQFFGPGTRLTVL.

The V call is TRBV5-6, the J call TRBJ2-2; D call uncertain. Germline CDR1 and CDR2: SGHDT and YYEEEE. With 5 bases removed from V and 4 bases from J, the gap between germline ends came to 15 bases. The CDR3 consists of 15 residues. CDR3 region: CASRMGTLGTGELFF. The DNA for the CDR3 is TGTGCCAGCAGGATGGGCACGCTTGGCACCGGGGAGCTGTTTTTT.

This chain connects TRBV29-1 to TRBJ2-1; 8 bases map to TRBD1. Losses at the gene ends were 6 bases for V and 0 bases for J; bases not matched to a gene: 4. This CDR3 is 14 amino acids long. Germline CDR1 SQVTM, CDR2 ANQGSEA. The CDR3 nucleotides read TGCAGCGTGGTGGACAGGGACTCCTACAATGAGCAGTTCTTC. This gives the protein CSVVDRDSYNEQFF.

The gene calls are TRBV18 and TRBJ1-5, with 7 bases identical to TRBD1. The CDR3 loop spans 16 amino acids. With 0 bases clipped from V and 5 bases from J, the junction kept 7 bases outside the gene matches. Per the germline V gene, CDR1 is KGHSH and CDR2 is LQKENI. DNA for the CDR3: TGTGCCAGCTCACCACCTACCGACAGGGCCGATCAGCCCCAGCATTTT. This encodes CASSPPTDRADQPQHF.

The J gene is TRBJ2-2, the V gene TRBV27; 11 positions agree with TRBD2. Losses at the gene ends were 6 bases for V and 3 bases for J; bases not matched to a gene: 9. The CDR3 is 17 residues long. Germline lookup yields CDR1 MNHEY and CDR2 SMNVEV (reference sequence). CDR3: CASRALAGDLDTGELFF. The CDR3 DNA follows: TGTGCCAGCAGGGCACTAGCGGGAGACTTGGACACCGGGGAGCTGTTTTTT.

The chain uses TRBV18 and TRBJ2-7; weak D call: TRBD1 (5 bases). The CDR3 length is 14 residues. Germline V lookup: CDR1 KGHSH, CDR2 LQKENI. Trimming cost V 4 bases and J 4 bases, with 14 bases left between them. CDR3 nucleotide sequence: TGTGCCAGCTCACTAGATCAGGGATTGTACGAGCAGTACTTC. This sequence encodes CASSLDQGLYEQYF.

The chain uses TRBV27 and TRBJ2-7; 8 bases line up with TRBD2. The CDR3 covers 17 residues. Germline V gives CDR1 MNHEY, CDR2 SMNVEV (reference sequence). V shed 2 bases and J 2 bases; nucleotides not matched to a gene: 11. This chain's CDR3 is CASSLRGGTSPAYEQYF. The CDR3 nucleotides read TGTGCCAGCAGTTTAAGGGGGGGGACTAGTCCGGCCTACGAGCAGTACTTC.

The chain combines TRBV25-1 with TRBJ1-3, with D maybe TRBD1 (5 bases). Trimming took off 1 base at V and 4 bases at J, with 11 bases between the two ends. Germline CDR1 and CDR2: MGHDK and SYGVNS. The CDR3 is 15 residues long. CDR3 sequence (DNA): TGTGCCAGCAGTGAATTGTCGGGGGTAGGAAACACCATATATTTT. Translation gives CASSELSGVGNTIYF.

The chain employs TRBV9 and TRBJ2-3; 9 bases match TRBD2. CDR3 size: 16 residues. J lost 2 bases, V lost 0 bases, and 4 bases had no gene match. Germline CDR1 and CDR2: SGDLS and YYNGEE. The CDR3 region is CASSVGLAENTDTQYF. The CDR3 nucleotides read TGTGCCAGCAGCGTAGGACTAGCGGAAAACACAGATACGCAGTATTTT.

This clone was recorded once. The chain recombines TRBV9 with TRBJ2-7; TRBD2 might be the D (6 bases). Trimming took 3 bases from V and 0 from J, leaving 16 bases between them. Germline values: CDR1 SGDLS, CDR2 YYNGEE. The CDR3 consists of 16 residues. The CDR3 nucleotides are TGTGCCAGCAGCGGGGGACCTTTCGGGAGCTCCTACGAGCAGTACTTC. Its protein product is CASSGGPFGSSYEQYF.

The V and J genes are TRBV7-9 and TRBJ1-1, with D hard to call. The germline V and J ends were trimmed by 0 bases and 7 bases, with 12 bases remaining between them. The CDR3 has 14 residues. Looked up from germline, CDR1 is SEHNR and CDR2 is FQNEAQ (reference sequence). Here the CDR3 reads CASSLARTFSEAFF. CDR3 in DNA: TGTGCCAGCAGCTTAGCGAGGACTTTTAGTGAAGCTTTCTTT.